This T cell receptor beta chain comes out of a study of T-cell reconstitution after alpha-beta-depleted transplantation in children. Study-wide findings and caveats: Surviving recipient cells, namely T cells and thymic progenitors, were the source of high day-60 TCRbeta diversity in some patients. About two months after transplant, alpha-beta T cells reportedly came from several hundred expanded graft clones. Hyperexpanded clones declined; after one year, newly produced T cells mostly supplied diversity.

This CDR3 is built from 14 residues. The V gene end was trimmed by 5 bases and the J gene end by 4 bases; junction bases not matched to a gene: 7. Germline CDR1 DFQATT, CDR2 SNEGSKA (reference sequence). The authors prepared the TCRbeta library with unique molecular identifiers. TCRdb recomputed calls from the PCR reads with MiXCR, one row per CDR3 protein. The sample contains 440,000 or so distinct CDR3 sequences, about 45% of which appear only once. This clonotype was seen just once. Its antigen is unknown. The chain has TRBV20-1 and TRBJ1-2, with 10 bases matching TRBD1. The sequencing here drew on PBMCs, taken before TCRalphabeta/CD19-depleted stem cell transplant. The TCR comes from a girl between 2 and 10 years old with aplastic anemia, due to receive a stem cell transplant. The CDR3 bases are TGCAGTGCTTCTCGGACAGGGGGAGGCTATGGCTACACCTTC. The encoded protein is CSASRTGGGYGYTF.